Reported below is one T cell receptor beta chain. This clone was counted between two and nine times. The target of this receptor is not known. No quality values exist for individual bases; no much larger clone is one base distant. This sample is drawn from a study of control samples from healthy donors and cancer patients (dated by TCRdb to about 2020). V loses 1 base at its end and J loses 5 bases; junction bases beyond the gene matches: 10. Spanning cysteine to phenylalanine, the CDR3 consists of 16 amino acids. This entry keeps only the CDR3 DNA: 48 bases, framed from base 1. The CDR1 and CDR2 encoded by the germline V gene (reference sequence) are LNHDA and SQIVND. Library preparation employed the immunoSEQ multiplex PCR assay. TCRdb carries this immuneACCESS record with in-frame sequences only. Its versions omit some clonotypes, under half of them owing to an unresolved V gene in the studies checked, with the rest unexplained. The sample records some 120,000 clones, roughly 90% of which are singletons. Over 2% of the sample lies in the top ten.

This receptor chain uses TRBV19 and TRBJ1-1; TRBD1 lines up with 7 middle nucleotides. Material for sequencing was blood. This TCR was recovered from a man aged 18 to 29 in good health. The CDR3 reads CASSIVDWQGGTEAFF. Read as DNA, the sequence is TGTGCCAGTAGTATAGTCGACTGGCAGGGGGGGACTGAAGCTTTCTTT.